This T cell receptor beta chain stems from a study of spatial heterogeneity in lung cancer. Study as a whole: A unique TCR and UMI combination showed up more than ten times in raw reads, on average. Study-level points and caveats: Expanded alpha and beta TCR counts within tumors tracked tumor mutation counts.

Comment on this clonotype: Its target is unknown.

Germline CDR1 and CDR2: MNHEY and SMNVEV (reference sequence). This CDR3 region has 17 residues. Deletions cut 2 bases from V and 0 bases from J, with 11 bases between. TCRdb reprocessed the 5' RACE reads with MiXCR, giving one entry per CDR3 protein. The sample shows some 97,000 distinct CDR3 sequences, roughly 4.5% of them seen only once. As for time point: sample taken at primary tumor resection. Frozen PBMC, nontumor lung or tumor provided whole RNA, which was sequenced unsorted. The receptor comes from a male donor with early-stage non-small cell lung cancer. The chain recombines TRBV27 with TRBJ2-6, with a weak D call TRBD2 (6 bases). Sequencing was performed on lung tumor tissue, taken at surgery. In DNA, the CDR3 is TGTGCCAGCAGTTTAAAAGGGCGGGGCTCTGGGGCCAACGTCCTGACTTTC. Its protein product is CASSLKGRGSGANVLTF.